Listed below are T cell receptor beta chains from one sample, sequenced in a study of beta chain features in type 1 diabetes. Some clones are missing from TCRdb's copy, which holds only in-frame ones; the method was immunoSEQ multiplex PCR. The sample lists about 350,000 clones; 20% were seen once. The sequenced material came from naive CD4+ T cells from blood. All receptors derive from a woman aged 18-29 years in good health. Both conserved end residues are trimmed from each CDR3. The D gene is left open where the match is weak.

>-|TRBV5-4|TRBJ1-2
ASSLDAGGYT
>TRBD2|TRBV5-1|TRBJ2-1
ASSGLAEPDNEQF
>TRBD2|TRBV29-1|TRBJ2-7
SAEGGTYEQY
>TRBD1|TRBV2|TRBJ2-3
ASGDRDTDTQY
>-|TRBV13|TRBJ1-6
ASSPTIGGSPLH
>TRBD2|TRBV6-1|TRBJ2-7
ASSDSGSPSLEQY
>TRBD1|TRBV25-1|TRBJ2-5
ASSEGTGVYQETQY
>TRBD1|TRBV30|TRBJ2-1
AWRLRDRRNEQF
>-|TRBV18|TRBJ2-2
ASSALDAGELF
>-|TRBV5-1|TRBJ2-5
ASSPGIGRGQETQY
>-|TRBV15|TRBJ2-2
ATSRGLVSDTGELF
>TRBD2|TRBV11-2|TRBJ2-2
ASSREITGGWDTGELF
>-|TRBV7-8|TRBJ1-2
ASSPADSTFYGYT
>TRBD1|TRBV30|TRBJ1-1
AWRRNRGGEAF
>TRBD1|TRBV18|TRBJ2-6
ASSPGTAGANVLT
>TRBD2|TRBV5-1|TRBJ2-1
ASSPPSGAYNEQF
>-|TRBV29-1|TRBJ1-1
SVEAGVATEAF
>TRBD2|TRBV15|TRBJ2-1
ATSSSGTSGYNEQF
>-|TRBV7-2|TRBJ2-5
ASSRRIGGETQY
>-|TRBV29-1|TRBJ2-1
SVGAYSSYNEQF
>TRBD1|TRBV5-1|TRBJ2-5
ASSLRQGAGETQY
>TRBD1|TRBV6-5|TRBJ2-7
ASSYSTGGGYEQY
>TRBD1|TRBV5-4|TRBJ2-5
ASSERTGYQETQY
>TRBD2|TRBV5-1|TRBJ2-2
ASSATSPNTGELF
>-|TRBV15|TRBJ1-6
ATSTRSWSSYNSPLH
>-|TRBV4-1|TRBJ2-2
ASSRLGAGRTGELF
>TRBD1|TRBV7-2|TRBJ1-5
ASSLETGYNQPQH
>-|TRBV2|TRBJ1-6
ASRAGNNSPLH
>TRBD1|TRBV9|TRBJ1-2
ASSVGQVDYGYT
>TRBD1|TRBV7-9|TRBJ1-2
ASSQGQFYGYT
>-|TRBV19|TRBJ1-1
ASVARRTEAF
>TRBD1|TRBV7-2|TRBJ1-2
ASSRSDRAYNYGYT
>-|TRBV2|TRBJ1-5
ASSFDGISGQPQH
>-|TRBV9|TRBJ2-6
ASSVGGLVGANVLT
>-|TRBV5-1|TRBJ1-5
ASSEDGRLGAQH
>TRBD2|TRBV7-7|TRBJ2-5
ASSRLQGGETQY
>-|TRBV29-1|TRBJ1-5
SVSIGALQPQH
>-|TRBV30|TRBJ2-2
AWEDSNVF
>-|TRBV27|TRBJ1-2
ASSGRRGYGYT
>TRBD2|TRBV9|TRBJ2-5
VSSVRTSGGPEVETQY
>TRBD2|TRBV7-6|TRBJ2-7
ASSLKLAGGTGDYEQY
>-|TRBV4-1|TRBJ1-2
ASSQDGYYGYT
>-|TRBV27|TRBJ2-5
ASSLAGWETQY
>TRBD2|TRBV7-9|TRBJ2-3
ASSFTGGGIDTQY
>-|TRBV7-2|TRBJ2-7
ASSRGLLVYEQY
>-|TRBV5-4|TRBJ1-1
ASSRISGRENAEAF
>TRBD1|TRBV7-2|TRBJ1-4
ASSLDSGQGDEKLF
>-|TRBV5-4|TRBJ2-7
ASSQGPENEQY
>-|TRBV20-1|TRBJ2-7
SASSDYEQY
>TRBD2|TRBV4-1|TRBJ2-1
ASSQGASGSYNEQF
>-|TRBV30|TRBJ2-7
AWRGAPTGEQY
>-|TRBV25-1|TRBJ2-5
ASSERGRETQY
>-|TRBV10-2|TRBJ2-7
ASSESSRGYEQY